The clone carrying this T cell receptor (beta chain) was detected only a few times. This CDR3 spans 15 amino acids. Per the germline V gene, CDR1 is MNHEY and CDR2 is SVGAGI. J was trimmed by 5 bases and V by 7 bases; bases with no gene match: 12. These data are taken from a study of blood T cell repertoires in COVID-19. Study context: The samples span acute and convalescent COVID-19 from the United States, Italy and Spain. From T cells, B-cell-depleted T cells, or PBMCs came the material, which was cDNA or gDNA.

Methods used by the authors: Amplified reference gene primers provided the basis for estimating nucleated cell counts. Sequencing was performed with immunoSEQ multiplex PCR; in TCRdb, only in-frame clones are kept and a portion is missing. From that table come the V and J calls and clone size; the DNA was used to work out D and trimming. The top ten clones hold around 3.9% of a sample with roughly 88,000 clones, over 80% of them seen once. The chain recombines TRBV6-5 with TRBJ2-3, with 7 bases aligning to TRBD1. The sequence came from a woman aged 50 to 60 in a cohort sampled during active COVID-19. The sample was peripheral blood. CDR3 sequence reads: CASTPGTARKDTQYF. The CDR3 DNA follows: TGTGCCAGCACTCCCGGGACAGCGCGGAAAGATACGCAGTATTTT.